Following are 23 T cell receptor beta chains from one sample sequenced in a study of blood T cell repertoires in COVID-19. Profiling relied on immunoSEQ multiplex PCR, and the TCRdb table lists in-frame clones only, not all of them. The table includes 25,000 to 35,000 clones, roughly 83% detected once. The sample consisted of peripheral blood. The receptors stem from a man between 65 and 85 years old with active COVID-19.

CDR3 in amino acids: CASSPRGAGKGNEQFF. The CDR3 bases are TGTGCCAGCAGCCCGCGGGGAGCGGGAAAGGGGAATGAGCAGTTCTTC. The chain links TRBV6-2 or TRBV6-3 to TRBJ2-1; 7 bases match TRBD2. The length of the CDR3 is 16 residues. Germline V gives CDR1 MNHEY, CDR2 SVGEGT. Trimming cost V 6 bases and J 7 bases; bases outside gene matches: 15.

The V and J genes are TRBV5-6 and TRBJ2-7; D may be TRBD2 (5 bases). Per the germline V gene, CDR1 is SGHDT and CDR2 is YYEEEE. This CDR3 comprises 13 residues. V was pared by 2 bases and J by 9 bases, with 15 bases between. In DNA form, the CDR3 reads TGTGCCAGCAGCTTAAATCTTATTGAGGGGCAGTACTTC. The encoded protein is CASSLNLIEGQYF.

This clone was counted only a few times. V is TRBV9 and J is TRBJ1-6; 8 bases are a match to TRBD1. Germline CDR1 SGDLS, CDR2 YYNGEE. This CDR3 is built from 15 residues. V lost 2 bases, J lost 7 bases, and 5 bases stayed unmatched. The CDR3 is CASSVSSGGNSPLHF. In DNA, the CDR3 is TGTGCCAGCAGCGTCTCCTCAGGGGGCAATTCACCCCTCCACTTT.

CDR3: CASSPVLPGQTNEKLFF. The CDR3, as DNA: TGTGCCAGCTCACCCGTCCTTCCGGGACAGACTAATGAAAAACTGTTTTTT. V gene TRBV18 combines with J gene TRBJ1-4, with 7 bases identical to TRBD1. The V segment lost 3 bases and the J segment 2 bases; nucleotides outside the gene matches: 9. Germline-derived CDR1 and CDR2 are KGHSH and LQKENI. CDR3 length: 17 residues.

This clone was seen a handful of times. The CDR3 sequence is CASSLQLQGKRSPLHF. In nucleotides, the CDR3 is TGTGCCAGCAGTTTACAGTTACAGGGGAAACGTTCACCCCTCCACTTT. The chain is built from TRBV27 and TRBJ1-6; TRBD1 matches 7 bases. The CDR3 totals 16 residues. Germline V lookup: CDR1 MNHEY, CDR2 SMNVEV (reference sequence). After removal of 2 bases from V and 9 bases from J, the junction contained 10 bases not matched to a gene.

The chain uses TRBV18 and TRBJ1-6; D gene uncertain. Germline V lookup: CDR1 KGHSH, CDR2 LQKENI. Trimming cost V 1 base and J 5 bases, with 9 bases left between them. The CDR3 spans 15 residues. Here the CDR3 reads CASSPLRDDNSPLHF. The CDR3 nucleotides are TGTGCCAGCTCACCACTTCGGGATGATAATTCACCCCTCCACTTT.

The sample holds many counts of this clone. The rearrangement joins TRBV2 to TRBJ1-2; D is unclear. In germline, CDR1 is SNHLY, CDR2 FYNNEI. The CDR3 covers 14 residues. V lost 4 bases and J 3 bases, leaving 12 bases between the germline ends. DNA of the CDR3: TGTGCCAGCAGTGTCCGGTGGTCGGACTATGGCTACACCTTC. The encoded protein is CASSVRWSDYGYTF.

The chain uses TRBV19 and TRBJ2-1, with 12 bases identical to TRBD2. J lost 4 bases, V lost 6 bases, and 4 bases had no gene match. The CDR3 spans 15 residues. Germline loops: CDR1 LNHDA, CDR2 SQIVND (reference sequence). The CDR3 protein is CASSRGTSGYNEQFF. The CDR3 nucleotides read TGTGCCAGTAGCCGTGGGACTAGCGGGTACAATGAGCAGTTCTTC.

This sequence joins TRBV3-1 (or the pseudogene TRBV3-2) and TRBJ2-7; TRBD1 agrees at 11 bases. CDR1 is LGHDT and CDR2 is YNNKEL in the germline V gene (reference sequence). V gave up 4 bases and J gave up 6 bases; unmatched junction bases: 5. The CDR3 loop spans 14 amino acids. CDR3 nucleotides: TGTGCCAGCAGCCCCGGGACAGGGGGGCTCGAGCAGTACTTC. Residues: CASSPGTGGLEQYF.

The chain recombines TRBV11-2 with TRBJ1-3, with TRBD1 matching 7 bases. The CDR3 spans 14 residues. Per the germline V gene, CDR1 is SGHAT and CDR2 is FQNNGV. Trimming removed 3 bases from V and 6 bases from J; junction bases left unmatched: 5. The CDR3 bases are TGTGCCAGCAGCTTCGACAGGGTAAAAAACACCATATATTTT. Its translation is CASSFDRVKNTIYF.

The chain uses TRBV6-1 and TRBJ2-7; 7 positions match TRBD1. V trimming: 4 bases; J trimming: 3 bases; junction bases outside the gene matches: 15. Germline-derived CDR1 and CDR2 are MNHNS and SASEGT. The CDR3 spans 17 residues. The CDR3: CASSAGTGAYGRYEQYF. The CDR3 region has the DNA TGTGCCAGCAGTGCCGGCACAGGGGCTTATGGTCGCTACGAGCAGTACTTC.

The chain has TRBV3-1 (or the pseudogene TRBV3-2) and TRBJ1-1, with 7 bases identical to TRBD1. The CDR3 has 13 residues. J gave up 8 bases and V 6 bases, and 9 bases lay outside the gene matches. The germline V gene has CDR1 LGHDT and CDR2 YNNKEL (reference sequence). CDR3: CASSREGAYEAFF. The CDR3 nucleotides read TGTGCCAGCAGTAGAGAGGGGGCATACGAAGCTTTCTTT.

This clone was seen only once. V gene TRBV11-2 combines with J gene TRBJ2-7; 8 bases are shared with TRBD2. Germline V CDR1 and CDR2: SGHAT, FQNNGV. V shed 1 base, J shed 3 bases, and the junction held 2 bases outside the gene matches. This CDR3 is 14 amino acids long. CDR3 in DNA: TGTGCCAGCAGCTTAGCGGGAGGGGTCTACGAGCAGTACTTC. This codes for CASSLAGGVYEQYF.

This clone was found once. V is TRBV9 and J is TRBJ1-1; tentatively, D is TRBD1 (5 bases). V shed 7 bases and J shed 4 bases, with 20 bases lying between them. Germline V gene lookup returns CDR1 SGDLS and CDR2 YYNGEE. The CDR3 is 15 amino acids. The CDR3 reads CASGAGGEGSTEAFF. CDR3 in DNA: TGTGCCAGCGGAGCGGGAGGGGAGGGGTCCACTGAAGCTTTCTTT.

The chain couples TRBV21-1 to TRBJ2-7; whether TRBD2, the table's D call, matches the DNA was not checked. TRBV21-1 is given as a pseudogene. This CDR3 is 14 amino acids long. CDR3 region: CASPHRGGLLEQYF. CDR3 coding DNA: TGTGCCAGCCCCCACCGGGGGGGCCTCCTGGAGCAGTACTTC.

The rearrangement uses TRBV7-8 and TRBJ1-6; D unresolved. The CDR3 runs 14 residues. The V gene lost 4 bases and the J gene lost 5 bases, with 9 bases spanning the gap. Germline V gene lookup returns CDR1 SGHVS and CDR2 FQNEAQ. CDR3 protein: CASSSDGNNSPLHF. For the CDR3, the DNA is TGTGCCAGCAGCTCGGACGGGAATAATTCACCCCTCCACTTT. Full variable domain (outside the CDR3, taken from reference TRBV7-8 and TRBJ1-6): GAGVSQSPRYKVAKRGQDVALRCDPISGHVSLFWYQQALGQGPEFLTYFQNEAQLDKSGLPSDRFFAERPEGSVSTLKIQRTQQEDSAVYLCASSSDGNNSPLHFGNGTRLTVT.

The rearrangement uses TRBV5-8 and TRBJ2-1; TRBD2 matches 10 bases. This CDR3 contains 15 residues. V shed 3 bases, J shed 5 bases, and the junction held 5 bases outside the gene matches. The germline CDR1 and CDR2 sequences are SGHTS and YDEGEE. This CDR3 reads CASSSGLAVNNEQFF. In DNA form, the CDR3 reads TGTGCCAGCAGCTCCGGACTAGCGGTGAACAATGAGCAGTTCTTC.

The chain has TRBV19 and TRBJ2-7; TRBD2 matches 10 bases. CDR1 and CDR2 from the germline V gene are LNHDA and SQIVND (reference sequence). V trimming: 6 bases; J trimming: 3 bases; junction bases outside the gene matches: 17. The CDR3 is 18 residues long. The CDR3 region has the DNA TGTGCCAGTAGCCGACAGGGTTATGGACTAGCGGCACTCTACGAGCAGTACTTC. Protein: CASSRQGYGLAALYEQYF. Variable domain in full (rest from reference TRBV19 and TRBJ2-7): DGGITQSPKYLFRKEGQNVTLSCEQNLNHDAMYWYRQDPGQGLRLIYYSQIVNDFQKGDIAEGYSVSREKKESFPLTVTSAQKNPTAFYLCASSRQGYGLAALYEQYFGPGTRLTVT.

This clone occurred a few times. Additional DNA sequences in this sample encode the identical CDR3. The chain joins TRBV24-1 to TRBJ1-1; 7 bases map to TRBD1. The CDR3 is 12 residues long. V lost 3 bases and J lost 10; bases outside the gene matches: 4. CDR1 is KGHDR, CDR2 SFDVKD, per germline. The CDR3 reads CATSDDRDRAFF. CDR3 coding DNA: TGTGCCACCAGTGATGACCGGGACAGAGCTTTCTTT.

This clone turned up a few times. V and J are TRBV9 and TRBJ2-1; possibly TRBD2 for D (6 bases). Per the germline V gene, CDR1 is SGDLS and CDR2 is YYNGEE. The CDR3 covers 13 residues. V was clipped by 3 bases and J by 10 bases, with 14 bases between them. The CDR3 loop is CASSATSLEEQFF. CDR3 nucleotide sequence: TGTGCCAGCAGCGCCACTAGCTTGGAAGAGCAGTTCTTC. The full variable domain, in which reference TRBV9 and TRBJ2-1 provide the parts outside the CDR3, is DSGVTQTPKHLITATGQRVTLRCSPRSGDLSVYWYQQSLDQGLQFLIQYYNGEERAKGNILERFSAQQFPDLHSELNLSSLELGDSALYFCASSATSLEEQFFGPGTRLTVL.

The rearrangement uses TRBV19 and TRBJ1-1, with TRBD1 matching over 8 bases. Germline loops: CDR1 LNHDA, CDR2 SQIVND (reference sequence). V lost 9 bases, J lost 6 bases, and 3 bases stayed unmatched. CDR3 size: 11 residues. The CDR3: CASGQGPEAFF. CDR3 nucleotide sequence: TGTGCCAGCGGACAGGGCCCTGAAGCTTTCTTT. The full variable domain, with the rest looked up from reference TRBV19 and TRBJ1-1, is DGGITQSPKYLFRKEGQNVTLSCEQNLNHDAMYWYRQDPGQGLRLIYYSQIVNDFQKGDIAEGYSVSREKKESFPLTVTSAQKNPTAFYLCASGQGPEAFFGQGTRLTVV.

The gene calls are TRBV6-2 or TRBV6-3 and TRBJ2-4; the match to TRBD2 covers 13 bases. Germline CDR1 MNHEY, CDR2 SVGEGT. The CDR3 covers 14 residues. V was clipped by 6 bases and J by 12 bases; unmatched bases: 8. Here the CDR3 DNA reads TGTGCCAGCAGCGATCTTACTAGCGGGGGGGCTCAGTACTTC. It is translated as CASSDLTSGGAQYF.

This clone is medium-sized within its sample. The chain recombines TRBV6-5 with TRBJ1-2; 7 nucleotides match TRBD1. V gave up 7 bases and J gave up 1 base; unmatched junction bases: 3. The CDR3 covers 13 residues. Germline values: CDR1 MNHEY, CDR2 SVGAGI. CDR3 in amino acids: CASKDRNNYGYTF. CDR3 DNA: TGTGCCAGCAAGGACAGGAATAACTATGGCTACACCTTC.